This record concerns one TCR beta chain sequence. The authors amplified TCR beta CDR3 regions from RNA transcripts. The workflow started with a first-round RT-PCR run with HTBI primers and then moved on to a second-round multiplex PCR. In TCRdb, the multiplex PCR reads were re-called with MiXCR into one record per CDR3 protein. This sample carries around 600,000 distinct CDR3 sequences, 35% to 50% of them seen once, and the ten largest clones take over 2.5%. This entry is derived from a study of Graves' ophthalmopathy and Graves' hyperthyroidism. This CDR3 spans 16 amino acids. V was clipped by 6 bases and J by 8 bases; unmatched bases: 15.

V is TRBV12-3 or TRBV12-4 and J is TRBJ1-2, with 10 bases identical to TRBD1. The material sequenced was peripheral blood. The receptor's source is an adult man with Graves' ophthalmopathy. The CDR3: CASSMETGTGVSGYTF. In DNA form, the CDR3 reads TGTGCCAGCAGCATGGAAACCGGGACAGGGGTCAGCGGCTACACCTTC.